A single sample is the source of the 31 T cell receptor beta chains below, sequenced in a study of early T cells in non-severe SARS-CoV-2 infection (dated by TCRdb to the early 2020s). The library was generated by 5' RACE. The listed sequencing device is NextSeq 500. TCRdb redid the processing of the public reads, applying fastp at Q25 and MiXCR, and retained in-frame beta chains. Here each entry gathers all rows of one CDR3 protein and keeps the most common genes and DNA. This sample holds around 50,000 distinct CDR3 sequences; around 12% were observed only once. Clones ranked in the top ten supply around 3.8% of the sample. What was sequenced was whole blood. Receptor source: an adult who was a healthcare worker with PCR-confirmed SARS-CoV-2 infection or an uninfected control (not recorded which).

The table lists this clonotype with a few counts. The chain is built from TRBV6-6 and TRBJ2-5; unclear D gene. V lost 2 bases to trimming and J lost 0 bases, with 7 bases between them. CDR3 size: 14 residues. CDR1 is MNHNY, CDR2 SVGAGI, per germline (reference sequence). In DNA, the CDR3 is TGTGCCAGCAGTTACATAGGAAACCAAGAGACCCAGTACTTC. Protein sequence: CASSYIGNQETQYF.

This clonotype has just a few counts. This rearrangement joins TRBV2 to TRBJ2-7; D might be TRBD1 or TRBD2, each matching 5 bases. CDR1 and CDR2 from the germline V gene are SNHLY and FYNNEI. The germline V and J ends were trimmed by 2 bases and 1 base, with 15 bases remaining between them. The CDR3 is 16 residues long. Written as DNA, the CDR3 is TGTGCCAGCAGTGAAACCACCGGGGCTTCTTCCTACGAGCAGTACTTC. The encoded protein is CASSETTGASSYEQYF. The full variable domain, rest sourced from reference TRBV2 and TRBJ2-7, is EPEVTQTPSHQVTQMGQEVILRCVPISNHLYFYWYRQILGQKVEFLVSFYNNEISEKSEIFDDQFSVERPDGSNFTLKIRSTKLEDSAMYFCASSETTGASSYEQYFGPGTRLTVT.

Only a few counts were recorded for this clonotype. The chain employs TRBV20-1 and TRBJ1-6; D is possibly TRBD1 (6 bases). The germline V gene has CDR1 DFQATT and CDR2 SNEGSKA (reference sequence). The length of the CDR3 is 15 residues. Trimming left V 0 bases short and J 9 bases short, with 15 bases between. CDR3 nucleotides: TGCAGTGCTAGAGATCGGCAGGGGAGGAGTTCACCCCTCCACTTT. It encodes CSARDRQGRSSPLHF.

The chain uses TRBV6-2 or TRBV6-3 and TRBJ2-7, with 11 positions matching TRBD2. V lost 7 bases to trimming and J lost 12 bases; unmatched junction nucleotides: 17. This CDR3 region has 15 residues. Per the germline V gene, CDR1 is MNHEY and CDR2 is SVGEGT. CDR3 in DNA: TGTGCCAGCACCCAAAGGGGGACTAGCGGCCCTGTCTGGTACTTC. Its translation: CASTQRGTSGPVWYF.

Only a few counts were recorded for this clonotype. The CDR3 spells CSVDDMGTDTQYF. The CDR3 region has the DNA TGCAGCGTTGATGATATGGGGACAGATACGCAGTATTTT. The genes are TRBV29-1 and TRBJ2-3; D remains unclear. The ends were cut back, 3 bases at V and 3 bases at J, with 10 bases in the middle. Germline loops: CDR1 SQVTM, CDR2 ANQGSEA. The CDR3 runs to 13 residues.

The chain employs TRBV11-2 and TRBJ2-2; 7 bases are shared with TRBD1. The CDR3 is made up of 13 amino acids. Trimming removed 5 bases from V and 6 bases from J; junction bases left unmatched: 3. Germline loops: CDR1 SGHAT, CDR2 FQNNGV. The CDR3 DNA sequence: TGTGCCAGCAGCACTCAGGGGGCCGGGGAGCTGTTTTTT. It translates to CASSTQGAGELFF.

The CDR3 reads CSTDKTGIDTEAFF. CDR3 DNA: TGCAGTACTGATAAGACAGGAATCGACACTGAAGCTTTCTTT. The chain combines TRBV20-1 with TRBJ1-1, with a weak D call TRBD1 (6 bases). There are 14 residues in the CDR3. CDR1 and CDR2 (germline): DFQATT, SNEGSKA (reference sequence). The V end was cut by 8 bases, the J end by 3 bases, with 19 bases between.

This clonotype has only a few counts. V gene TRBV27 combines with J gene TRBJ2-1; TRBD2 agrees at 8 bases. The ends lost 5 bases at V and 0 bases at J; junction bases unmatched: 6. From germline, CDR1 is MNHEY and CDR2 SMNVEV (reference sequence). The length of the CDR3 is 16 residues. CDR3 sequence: CASSTRTSSSYNEQFF. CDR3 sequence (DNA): TGTGCCAGCAGTACGCGGACTAGCAGCTCCTACAATGAGCAGTTCTTC.

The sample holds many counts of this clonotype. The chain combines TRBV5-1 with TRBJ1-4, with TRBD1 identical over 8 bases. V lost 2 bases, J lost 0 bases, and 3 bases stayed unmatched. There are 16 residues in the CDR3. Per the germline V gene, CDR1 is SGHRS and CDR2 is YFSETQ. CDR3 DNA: TGCGCCAGCAGCTTCGGACAGGGCGCAACTAATGAAAAACTGTTTTTT. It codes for CASSFGQGATNEKLFF.

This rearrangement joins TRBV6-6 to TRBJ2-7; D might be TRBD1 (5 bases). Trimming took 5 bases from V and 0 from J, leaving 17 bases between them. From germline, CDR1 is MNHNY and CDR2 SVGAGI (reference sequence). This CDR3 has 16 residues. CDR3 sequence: CASSPGGAVSSYEQYF. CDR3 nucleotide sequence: TGTGCCAGCAGTCCCGGTGGGGCGGTGAGCTCCTACGAGCAGTACTTC.

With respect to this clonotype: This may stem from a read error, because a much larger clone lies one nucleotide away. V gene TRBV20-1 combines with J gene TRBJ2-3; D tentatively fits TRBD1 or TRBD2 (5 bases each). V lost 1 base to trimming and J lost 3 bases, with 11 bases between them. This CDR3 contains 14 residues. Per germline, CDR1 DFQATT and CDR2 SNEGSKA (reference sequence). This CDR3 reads CSARGTGATDTQYF. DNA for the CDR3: TGCAGTGCTAGAGGGACCGGGGCGACAGATACGCAGTATTTT.

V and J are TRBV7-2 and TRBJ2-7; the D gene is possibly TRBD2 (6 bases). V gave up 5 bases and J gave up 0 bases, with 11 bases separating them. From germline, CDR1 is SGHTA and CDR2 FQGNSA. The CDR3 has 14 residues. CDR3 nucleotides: TGTGCCAGCAGCCCCGGAGCGGGCTCCTACGAGCAGTACTTC. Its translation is CASSPGAGSYEQYF.

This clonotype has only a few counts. DNA of the CDR3: TGTGCCAGCTGGACTAGCGGGAGAGGGAATGAGCAGTTCTTC. Its translation: CASWTSGRGNEQFF. The rearrangement joins TRBV12-3 or TRBV12-4 to TRBJ2-1, with 13 bases matching TRBD2. The CDR3 is made up of 14 amino acids. Trimming removed 8 bases from V and 7 bases from J; junction bases left unmatched: 5.

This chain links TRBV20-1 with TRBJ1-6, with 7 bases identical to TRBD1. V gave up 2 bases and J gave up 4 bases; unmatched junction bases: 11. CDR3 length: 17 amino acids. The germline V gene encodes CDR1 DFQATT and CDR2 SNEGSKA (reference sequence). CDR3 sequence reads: CSARRPFGQDYNSPLHF. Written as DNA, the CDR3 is TGCAGTGCTAGAAGACCCTTTGGACAGGATTATAATTCACCCCTCCACTTT.

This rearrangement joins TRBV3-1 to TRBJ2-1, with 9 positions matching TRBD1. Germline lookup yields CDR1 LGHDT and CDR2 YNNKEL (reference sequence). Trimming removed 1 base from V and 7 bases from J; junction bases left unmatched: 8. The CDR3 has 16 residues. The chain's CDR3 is CASSQASGQGWNEQFF. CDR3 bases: TGTGCCAGCAGCCAAGCCTCGGGACAGGGTTGGAATGAGCAGTTCTTC.

The chain's CDR3 is CASSSSGLAGGDTDTQYF. In nucleotides, the CDR3 is TGTGCCAGCAGTTCCTCCGGACTAGCGGGAGGTGATACAGATACGCAGTATTTT. This chain uses TRBV28 with TRBJ2-3, with 14 bases identical to TRBD2. In germline, CDR1 is MDHEN, CDR2 SYDVKM. V lost 4 bases, J lost 3 bases, and 9 bases stayed unmatched. The CDR3 covers 18 residues.

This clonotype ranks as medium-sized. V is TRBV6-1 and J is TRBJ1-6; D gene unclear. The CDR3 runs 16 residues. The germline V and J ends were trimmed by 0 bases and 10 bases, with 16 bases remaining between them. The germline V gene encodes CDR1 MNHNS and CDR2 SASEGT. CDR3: CASSEALRLTGSPLHF. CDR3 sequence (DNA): TGTGCCAGCAGTGAAGCGCTTCGGTTGACCGGCTCACCCCTCCACTTT.

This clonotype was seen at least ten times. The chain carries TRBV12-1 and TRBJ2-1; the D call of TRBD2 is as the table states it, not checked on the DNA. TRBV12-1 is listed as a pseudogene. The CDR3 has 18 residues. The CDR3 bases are TGTGCCAGCAGCTTCCGAACGCTAATAGCGGGAGAGGACAATGAGCAGTTCTTC. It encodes CASSFRTLIAGEDNEQFF.

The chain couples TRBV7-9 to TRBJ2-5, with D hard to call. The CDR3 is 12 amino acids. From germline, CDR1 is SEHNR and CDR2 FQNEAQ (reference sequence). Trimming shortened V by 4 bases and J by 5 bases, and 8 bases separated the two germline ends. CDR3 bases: TGTGCCAGCAGCTCCGGATACGAGACCCAGTACTTC. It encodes CASSSGYETQYF.

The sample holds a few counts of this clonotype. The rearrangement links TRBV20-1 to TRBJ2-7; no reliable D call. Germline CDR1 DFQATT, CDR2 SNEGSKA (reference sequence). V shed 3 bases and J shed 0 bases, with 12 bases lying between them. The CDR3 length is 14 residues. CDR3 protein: CSASPRVSSYEQYF. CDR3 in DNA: TGCAGTGCTAGCCCCCGGGTTAGCTCCTACGAGCAGTACTTC.

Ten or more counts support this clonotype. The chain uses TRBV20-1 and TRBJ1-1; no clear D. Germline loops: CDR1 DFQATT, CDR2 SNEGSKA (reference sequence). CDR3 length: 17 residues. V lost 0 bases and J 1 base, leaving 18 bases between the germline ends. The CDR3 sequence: CSARDRVHHNTNTEAFF. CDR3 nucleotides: TGCAGTGCTAGAGATAGGGTTCACCATAACACGAACACTGAAGCTTTCTTT.

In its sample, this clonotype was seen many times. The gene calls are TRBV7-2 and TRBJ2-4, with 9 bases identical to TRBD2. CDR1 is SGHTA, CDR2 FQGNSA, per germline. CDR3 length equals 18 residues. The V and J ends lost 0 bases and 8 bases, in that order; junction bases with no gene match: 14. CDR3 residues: CASSLASYAGGPVDIQYF. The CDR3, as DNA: TGTGCCAGCAGCTTAGCCTCGTACGCGGGAGGGCCAGTAGACATTCAGTACTTC.

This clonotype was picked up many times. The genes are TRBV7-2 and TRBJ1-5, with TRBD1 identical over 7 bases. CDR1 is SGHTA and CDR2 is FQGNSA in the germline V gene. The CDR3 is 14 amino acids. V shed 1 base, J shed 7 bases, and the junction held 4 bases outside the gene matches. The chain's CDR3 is CASSLDRGGQPQHF. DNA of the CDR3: TGTGCCAGCAGCTTAGACAGGGGTGGGCAGCCCCAGCATTTT.

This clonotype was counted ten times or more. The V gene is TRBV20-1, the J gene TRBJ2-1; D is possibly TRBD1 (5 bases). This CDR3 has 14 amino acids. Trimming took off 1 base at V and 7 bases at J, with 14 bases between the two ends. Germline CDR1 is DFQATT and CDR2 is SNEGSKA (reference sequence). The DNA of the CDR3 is TGCAGTGCTAGAGGTGGGGCGGAGATGAATGAGCAGTTCTTC. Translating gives CSARGGAEMNEQFF.

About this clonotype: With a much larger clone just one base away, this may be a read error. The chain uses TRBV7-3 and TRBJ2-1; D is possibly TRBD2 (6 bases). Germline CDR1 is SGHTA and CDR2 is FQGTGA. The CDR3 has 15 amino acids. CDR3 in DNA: TGTGCCAACAGCCGTGCGATGGCGGGGTACAATGAGCAGTTCTTC. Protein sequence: CANSRAMAGYNEQFF.

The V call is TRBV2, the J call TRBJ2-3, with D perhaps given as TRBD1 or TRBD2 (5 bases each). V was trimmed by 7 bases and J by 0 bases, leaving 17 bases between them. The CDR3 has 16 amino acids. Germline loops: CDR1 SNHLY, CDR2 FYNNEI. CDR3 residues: CASNSAGGGSTDTQYF. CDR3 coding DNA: TGTGCCAGCAACTCTGCTGGTGGGGGTAGCACAGATACGCAGTATTTT.

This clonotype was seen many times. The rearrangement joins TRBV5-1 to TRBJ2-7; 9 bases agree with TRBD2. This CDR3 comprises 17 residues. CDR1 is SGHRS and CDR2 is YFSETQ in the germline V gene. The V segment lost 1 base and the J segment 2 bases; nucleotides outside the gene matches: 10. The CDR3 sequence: CASSLNGLAGTTYEQYF. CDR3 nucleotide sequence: TGCGCCAGCAGCTTGAATGGTCTAGCGGGAACCACCTACGAGCAGTACTTC.

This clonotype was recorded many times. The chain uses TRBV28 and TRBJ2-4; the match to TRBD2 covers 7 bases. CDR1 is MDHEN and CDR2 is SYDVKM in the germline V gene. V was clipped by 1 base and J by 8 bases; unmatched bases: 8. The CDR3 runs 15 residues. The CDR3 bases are TGTGCCAGCAGTTTATCCGCGGGGGTAGGGGACATTCAGTACTTC. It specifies CASSLSAGVGDIQYF.

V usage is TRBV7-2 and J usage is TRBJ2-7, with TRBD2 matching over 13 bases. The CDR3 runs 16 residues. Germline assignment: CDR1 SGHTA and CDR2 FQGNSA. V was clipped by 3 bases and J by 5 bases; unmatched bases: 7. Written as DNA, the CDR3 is TGTGCCAGCAGCTTCGGACTAGCGGGAGTTTTCCACGAGCAGTACTTC. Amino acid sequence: CASSFGLAGVFHEQYF.

CDR3 protein: CASSLGLAASYEQYF. DNA for the CDR3: TGCGCCAGCAGCTTGGGACTAGCGGCCTCCTACGAGCAGTACTTC. This chain joins TRBV5-1 and TRBJ2-7; 9 bases agree with TRBD2. The CDR3 extends over 15 amino acids. Trimming removed 0 bases from V and 0 bases from J; junction bases left unmatched: 1. From germline, CDR1 is SGHRS and CDR2 YFSETQ.

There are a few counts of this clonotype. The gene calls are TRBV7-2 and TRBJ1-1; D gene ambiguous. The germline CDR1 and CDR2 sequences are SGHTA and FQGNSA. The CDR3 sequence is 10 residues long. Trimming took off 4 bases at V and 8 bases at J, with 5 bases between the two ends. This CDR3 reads CASSSKEAFF. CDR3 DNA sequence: TGTGCCAGCAGCTCCAAAGAAGCTTTCTTT. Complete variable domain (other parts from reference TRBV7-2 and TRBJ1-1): GAGVSQSPSNKVTEKGKDVELRCDPISGHTALYWYRQSLGQGLEFLIYFQGNSAPDKSGLPSDRFSAERTGGSVSTLTIQRTQQEDSAVYLCASSSKEAFFGQGTRLTVV.